The source of this T cell receptor beta chain is a study of OX40 agonist ivuxolimab in advanced cancers. On the study more broadly: Each dose-escalation patient presented with hepatocellular carcinoma, melanoma, renal cell or head and neck cancer. A male proportion of more than 75% was recorded, with mean age about 62 years and range about 20 to 79. Points from the study as a whole: There were, on average, more expanded clones in CD8+ T cells than in CD4+. Some nonresponders also had low normalized T-cell clonal expansion.

Germline V gene sequence: CDR1 SNHLY, CDR2 FYNNEI. The CDR3 consists of 18 residues. The trim removed 2 bases at V and 2 bases at J, leaving 14 bases unmatched. With respect to this clone: Its matching antigen is unknown.

Assay used: immunoSEQ multiplex PCR; TCRdb lists only in-frame clones, some missing. This sample carries 67,000 or so clones, 75% to 90% of them seen once, and the ten largest clones take over 2.5%. The sequencing used CD4+ or CD8+ T cells sorted from blood, collected in a trial of the OX40 agonist ivuxolimab. The chain recombines TRBV2 with TRBJ1-1, with 7 bases matching TRBD1. The receptor's source is an adult with an advanced solid tumor such as melanoma, head and neck, liver or kidney cancer. The chain's CDR3 is CASSENLGTAAFNTEAFF. CDR3 DNA sequence: TGTGCCAGCAGTGAAAACTTGGGGACAGCTGCCTTCAACACTGAAGCTTTCTTT.